This T cell receptor (beta chain) was identified in a study of blood T cell repertoires in COVID-19. Study context: Samples taken during acute and convalescent COVID-19 were collected in the United States, Italy and Spain.

Two negative PCRs, clearance, or symptom resolution characterized the recovered Cohort 3 donors. Under the authors' procedure: Nucleated cell counts were estimated from reference gene primer amplification. Using immunoSEQ multiplex PCR, the repertoire was profiled, and TCRdb retains in-frame clones only, with some absent. V and J calls and clone size come straight from that table; D and trimming were deduced from the DNA. This repertoire shows nearly 250,000 clones, 86% found once; its top ten account for around 2.1%. The CDR3 has 13 residues. Germline lookup yields CDR1 LGHNT and CDR2 FRNRAP. The germline V and J ends were trimmed by 6 bases and 7 bases, with 13 bases remaining between them.

The specimen sequenced was PBMCs or T cells enriched from blood (not recorded which). The source is a woman aged 45-59 years who had recovered from COVID-19. The chain joins TRBV12-5 to TRBJ1-5; possibly TRBD1 for D (6 bases). The DNA of the CDR3 is TGTGCTAGTGGCCTTGGGACACGGCAGCCCCAGCATTTT. This encodes CASGLGTRQPQHF.